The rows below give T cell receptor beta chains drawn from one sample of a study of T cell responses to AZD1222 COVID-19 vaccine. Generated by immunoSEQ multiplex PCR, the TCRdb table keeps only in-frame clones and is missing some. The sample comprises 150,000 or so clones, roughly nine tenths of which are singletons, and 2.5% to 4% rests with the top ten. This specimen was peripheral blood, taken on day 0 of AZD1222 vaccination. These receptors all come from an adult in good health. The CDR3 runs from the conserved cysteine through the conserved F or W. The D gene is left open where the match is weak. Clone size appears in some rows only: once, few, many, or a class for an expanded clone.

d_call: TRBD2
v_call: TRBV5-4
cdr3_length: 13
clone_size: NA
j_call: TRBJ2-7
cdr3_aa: CASSLAGGNEQYF
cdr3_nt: TGTGCCAGCAGCTTGGCCGGGGGGAACGAGCAGTACTTC

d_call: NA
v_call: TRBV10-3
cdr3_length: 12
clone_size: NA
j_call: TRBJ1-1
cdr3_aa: CAISGGNTEAFF
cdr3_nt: TGTGCCATCAGTGGGGGGAACACTGAAGCTTTCTTT

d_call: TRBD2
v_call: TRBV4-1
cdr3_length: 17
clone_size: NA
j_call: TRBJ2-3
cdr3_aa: CASSQDPPGGTADTQYF
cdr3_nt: TGCGCCAGCAGCCAAGACCCTCCCGGGGGGACCGCAGATACGCAGTATTTT

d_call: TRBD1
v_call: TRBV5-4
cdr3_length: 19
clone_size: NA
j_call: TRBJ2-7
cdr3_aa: CASSVTGQGVYKMAHEQYF
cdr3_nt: TGTGCCAGCAGCGTGACCGGACAGGGGGTCTACAAGATGGCCCACGAGCAGTACTTC

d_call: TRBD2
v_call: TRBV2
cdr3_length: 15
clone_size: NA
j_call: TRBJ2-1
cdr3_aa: CASSERLAGLNEQFF
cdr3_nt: TGTGCCAGCAGTGAAAGACTAGCGGGGCTCAATGAGCAGTTCTTC

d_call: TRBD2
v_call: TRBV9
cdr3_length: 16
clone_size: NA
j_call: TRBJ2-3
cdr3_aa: CASSAASGLAADTQYF
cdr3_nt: TGTGCCAGCAGCGCAGCCTCGGGACTAGCAGCAGATACGCAGTATTTT

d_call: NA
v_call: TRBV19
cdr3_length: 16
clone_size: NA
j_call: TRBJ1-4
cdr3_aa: CASSPPRGSTNEKLFF
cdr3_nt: TGTGCCAGTAGTCCCCCCCGGGGATCAACTAATGAAAAACTGTTTTTT

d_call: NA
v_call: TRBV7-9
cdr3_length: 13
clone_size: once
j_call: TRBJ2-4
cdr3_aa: CASSLIGVNIQYF
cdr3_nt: TGTGCCAGCAGCTTAATCGGGGTGAACATTCAGTACTTC

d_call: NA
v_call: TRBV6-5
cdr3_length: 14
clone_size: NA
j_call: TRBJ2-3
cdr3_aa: CASTLDGGTDTQYF
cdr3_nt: TGTGCCAGCACCCTGGACGGGGGTACAGATACGCAGTATTTT

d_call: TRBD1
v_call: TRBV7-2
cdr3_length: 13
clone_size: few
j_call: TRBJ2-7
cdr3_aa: CASRQTGAYEQYF
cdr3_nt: TGTGCCAGCAGACAGACAGGGGCCTACGAGCAGTACTTC

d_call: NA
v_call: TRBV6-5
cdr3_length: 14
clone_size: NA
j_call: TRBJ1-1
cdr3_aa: CASGGGEMNTEAFF
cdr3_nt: TGTGCCAGCGGAGGAGGAGAGATGAACACTGAAGCTTTCTTT

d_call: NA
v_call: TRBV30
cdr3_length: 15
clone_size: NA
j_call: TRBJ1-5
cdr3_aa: CACPRGKESNQPQHF
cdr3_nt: TGTGCCTGCCCTAGGGGGAAGGAAAGCAATCAGCCCCAGCATTTT